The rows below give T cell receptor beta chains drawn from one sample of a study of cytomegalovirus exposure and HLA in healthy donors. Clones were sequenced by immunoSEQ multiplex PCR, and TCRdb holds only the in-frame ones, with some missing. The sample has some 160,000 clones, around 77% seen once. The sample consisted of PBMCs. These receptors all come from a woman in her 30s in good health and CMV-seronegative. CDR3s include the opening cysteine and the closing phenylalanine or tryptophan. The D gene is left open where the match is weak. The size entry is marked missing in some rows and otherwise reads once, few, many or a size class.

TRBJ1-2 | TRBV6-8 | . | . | CASSYSRPSVFGYTF | TGTGCCAGCAGTTACTCCAGGCCGTCGGTTTTTGGCTACACCTTC
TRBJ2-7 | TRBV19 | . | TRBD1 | CASSIEGAKGYEQYF | TGTGCCAGTAGTATCGAGGGGGCTAAGGGCTACGAGCAGTACTTC
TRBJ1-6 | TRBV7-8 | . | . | CASSLSSGHNNSPLHF | TGTGCCAGCAGCTTATCCTCGGGACATAATAATTCACCCCTCCACTTT
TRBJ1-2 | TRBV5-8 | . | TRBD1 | CASSLEVGQAVYGYTF | TGTGCCAGCAGCTTGGAGGTGGGACAGGCTGTCTATGGCTACACCTTC
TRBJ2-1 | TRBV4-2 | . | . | CASSQDLEHAARKQFF | TGTGCCAGCAGCCAAGATCTGGAACACGCGGCCCGCAAGCAGTTCTTC
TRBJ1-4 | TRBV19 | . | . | CASSIQGGYEKLFF | TGTGCCAGTAGTATCCAGGGAGGTTACGAAAAACTGTTTTTT
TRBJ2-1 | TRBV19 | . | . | CASSIRLATNEQFF | TGTGCCAGTAGTATTCGGCTAGCGACCAATGAGCAGTTCTTC
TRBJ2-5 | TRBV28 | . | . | CATGIPLGRGQETQYF | TGTGCCACCGGAATACCCCTCGGGAGAGGGCAAGAGACCCAGTACTTC
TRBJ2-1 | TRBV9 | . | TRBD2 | CASSPSGSAEQFF | TGTGCCAGCAGCCCTAGCGGGTCGGCTGAGCAGTTCTTC
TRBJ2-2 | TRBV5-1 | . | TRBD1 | CASVRDRNTGELFF | TGCGCCAGCGTCAGGGACAGGAACACCGGGGAGCTGTTTTTT
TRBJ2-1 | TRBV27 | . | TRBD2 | CASSFRGGGEQFF | TGTGCCAGCAGTTTCCGCGGGGGAGGTGAGCAGTTCTTC
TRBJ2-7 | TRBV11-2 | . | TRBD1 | CASSLAGTGAYEQYF | TGTGCCAGCAGCTTGGCCGGGACAGGGGCCTACGAGCAGTACTTC
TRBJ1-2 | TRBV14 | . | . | CASSLETGNYGYTF | TGTGCCAGCAGCCTGGAGACGGGAAACTATGGCTACACCTTC
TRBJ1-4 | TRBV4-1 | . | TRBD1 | CASSRDPGQPATNEKLFF | TGCGCCAGCAGCCGCGACCCGGGACAGCCTGCAACTAATGAAAAACTGTTTTTT
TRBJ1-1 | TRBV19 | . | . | CASSQQGGFEAFF | TGTGCCAGTAGCCAACAGGGTGGGTTTGAGGCTTTCTTT
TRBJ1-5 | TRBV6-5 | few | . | CASILFQGSNQPQHF | TGTGCCAGCATCCTCTTCCAGGGATCTAATCAGCCCCAGCATTTT
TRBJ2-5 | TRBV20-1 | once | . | CSAEEQETQYF | TGCAGTGCGGAGGAGCAAGAGACCCAGTACTTC
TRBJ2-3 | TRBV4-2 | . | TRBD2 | CASSRRLAGATDTQYF | TGTGCCAGCAGCCGAAGACTAGCGGGAGCCACAGATACGCAGTATTTT
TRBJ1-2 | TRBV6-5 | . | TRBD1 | CASLDRNYGYTF | TGTGCCAGCCTGGACAGGAACTATGGCTACACCTTC